This entry describes one TCR beta chain. V was trimmed by 3 bases and J by 8 bases, leaving 18 bases between them. CDR1 and CDR2 from the germline V gene are SGDLS and YYNGEE. This CDR3 contains 15 residues. Methods used by the authors: Amplification from reference gene primers served as the basis for estimated nucleated cell counts. Sequenced by immunoSEQ multiplex PCR; TCRdb stores in-frame clones only, minus some. D and trimming come from the DNA, and the V and J calls and clone size come from that table. The sample lists tens of thousands of clones, just over 85% occurring once. Seattle patient enrollment occurred during active infection, with longitudinal follow-up thereafter. The entry originates in a study of blood T cell repertoires in COVID-19.

This clonotype was sampled from a woman aged 60-75 years with COVID-19, enrolled during active disease. The sequenced material came from peripheral blood. The chain joins TRBV9 to TRBJ1-3; D is possibly TRBD1 (6 bases). In DNA, the CDR3 is TGTGCCAGCAGCGCCGCGTCAGGGGAAGCGCACACCATATATTTT. Translating gives CASSAASGEAHTIYF.